These 26 T cell receptor beta chains originate from one sample sequenced in a study of technical replicates of blood from several donors. Assay: immunoSEQ multiplex PCR; the TCRdb copy retains only in-frame clones and omits some. This sample yields approximately 50,000 clones, of which 70% to 90% are seen a single time; 5.5% to 6.5% belongs to the top ten. Sequencing used PBMCs. These receptors were collected from a human donor in good health. Some clones in this sample may be carry-over from other donors' samples.

The J gene is TRBJ2-7, the V gene TRBV19, with a possible D match to TRBD2 (6 bases). V was clipped by 6 bases and J by 7 bases, with 16 bases between them. The CDR3 is 13 residues long. Germline V gene sequence: CDR1 LNHDA, CDR2 SQIVND (reference sequence). Here the CDR3 reads CASSLQDRGEQYF. For the CDR3, the DNA is TGTGCCAGTAGCCTCCAGGACCGGGGGGAGCAGTACTTC.

The rearrangement joins TRBV4-2 to TRBJ2-1; D uncertain. Germline CDR1 and CDR2: LGHNA and YNFKEQ. The CDR3 is 13 residues long. With 1 base removed from V and 6 bases from J, the gap between germline ends came to 7 bases. CDR3 nucleotides: TGTGCCAGCAGCCAAGCAGTATTCAATGAGCAGTTCTTC. Translated, it gives CASSQAVFNEQFF.

The genes are TRBV15 and TRBJ2-7; perhaps TRBD1 as D (6 bases). CDR3 length equals 14 residues. The V end lost 1 base, the J end lost 4 bases, and 11 bases lay between the germline ends. The V gene's germline CDR1 is LNHNV and CDR2 YYDKDF (reference sequence). CDR3 residues: CATSRATGDYEQYF. CDR3 bases: TGTGCCACCAGCAGAGCGACAGGAGATTACGAGCAGTACTTC.

The chain has TRBV9 and TRBJ1-3; 7 nucleotides align to TRBD1. The germline V gene has CDR1 SGDLS and CDR2 YYNGEE. The CDR3 extends over 15 amino acids. The trim removed 0 bases at V and 6 bases at J, leaving 6 bases unmatched. CDR3 DNA: TGTGCCAGCAGCGTAGCGGGGACAGAAGCAAACACCATATATTTT. This codes for CASSVAGTEANTIYF.

The chain is built from TRBV5-6 and TRBJ2-1; D perhaps matches TRBD2 (5 bases). The CDR3 covers 13 residues. The germline gives CDR1 SGHDT, CDR2 YYEEEE. Trimming stripped 0 bases from V and 8 bases from J, with 9 bases between. The CDR3 region is CASSLVAGDEQFF. The DNA for the CDR3 is TGTGCCAGCAGCTTGGTGGCGGGCGATGAGCAGTTCTTC. Drawing the rest from reference TRBV5-6 and TRBJ2-1, the complete variable domain is DAGVTQSPTHLIKTRGQQVTLRCSPKSGHDTVSWYQQALGQGPQFIFQYYEEEERQRGNFPDRFSGHQFPNYSSELNVNALLLGDSALYLCASSLVAGDEQFFGPGTRLTVL.

This rearrangement joins TRBV5-4 to TRBJ2-2; D ambiguous. Trimming shortened V by 1 base and J by 5 bases, and 12 bases separated the two germline ends. CDR3 length: 15 residues. Germline V gene data show CDR1 as SGHNT and CDR2 as YYREEE (reference sequence). CDR3 sequence (DNA): TGTGCCAGCAGCTTGTTTTCCCCAGTGACCGGGGAGCTGTTTTTT. Translation: CASSLFSPVTGELFF.

CDR3 region: CASSPRVSGYNEQFF. The CDR3 region has the DNA TGTGCCAGCAGCCCTCGGGTTAGCGGTTACAATGAGCAGTTCTTC. The chain employs TRBV6-5 and TRBJ2-1; possibly TRBD2 for D (6 bases). The CDR3 consists of 15 residues. V was cut by 6 bases and J by 4 bases, with 16 bases left in between. Germline CDR1 is MNHEY and CDR2 is SVGAGI.

Concerning this clone: Sequence at one end of the junction differs from germline and may be a read error. This chain links TRBV7-9 with TRBJ1-2, with 10 bases matching TRBD1. There are 14 residues in the CDR3. In germline, CDR1 is SEHNR, CDR2 FQNEAQ (reference sequence). CDR3 nucleotides: TGTGCCAGCAGCCCCCCCGACAGGGGGCTTCCGACATTCTTC. Protein product: CASSPPDRGLPTFF.

The chain couples TRBV7-3 to TRBJ2-3; no firm D call. Germline values: CDR1 SGHTA, CDR2 FQGTGA. The V end was cut by 1 base, the J end by 4 bases, with 6 bases between. CDR3 length equals 13 residues. The CDR3 region is CASSLIAADTQYF. CDR3 coding DNA: TGTGCCAGCAGCTTAATCGCAGCAGATACGCAGTATTTT.

This clone has just a few counts. This chain uses TRBV6-5 with TRBJ2-7; 7 bases agree with TRBD2. Unmatched junction bases numbered 8, after V lost 2 bases and J lost 4 bases. This CDR3 is built from 15 residues. Germline values: CDR1 MNHEY, CDR2 SVGAGI. The CDR3 bases are TGTGCCAGCAGTTACCAAGGCGGGACTATATACGAGCAGTACTTC. Protein product: CASSYQGGTIYEQYF.

V gene TRBV7-2 combines with J gene TRBJ1-4, with D unresolved. The CDR3 totals 14 residues. V was clipped by 5 bases and J by 4 bases, with 11 bases between them. The germline V gene has CDR1 SGHTA and CDR2 FQGNSA. The CDR3: CASSLTRLNEKLFF. The CDR3 nucleotides read TGTGCCAGCAGCCTTACACGACTTAATGAAAAACTGTTTTTT.

This chain joins TRBV28 and TRBJ2-7, with D perhaps TRBD2 (5 bases). V dropped 1 base and J dropped 13 bases, with 14 bases sitting between them. In germline, CDR1 is MDHEN, CDR2 SYDVKM. CDR3 length: 12 residues. CDR3 in DNA: TGTGCCAGCAGTTTATTTGGAGGCAGCAGTTACTTC. Translation: CASSLFGGSSYF.

This chain links TRBV5-1 with TRBJ1-2; 11 bases are shared with TRBD1. Unmatched junction bases numbered 10, after V lost 4 bases and J lost 5 bases. The CDR3 has 16 residues. CDR1 SGHRS and CDR2 YFSETQ come from the germline V gene. CDR3 amino acids: CASSNTGTGGEYGYTF. In DNA, the CDR3 is TGCGCCAGCAGCAATACCGGGACAGGGGGGGAGTATGGCTACACCTTC.

The V and J genes are TRBV18 and TRBJ2-1, with no clear D. The CDR3 contains 15 residues. The V end was cut by 6 bases, the J end by 6 bases, with 18 bases between. Per the germline V gene, CDR1 is KGHSH and CDR2 is LQKENI. The DNA for the CDR3 is TGTGCCAGCTCCACTGGGCCCCGAATCCCCAATGAGCAGTTCTTC. It translates to CASSTGPRIPNEQFF.

The V call is TRBV18, the J call TRBJ1-2; TRBD1 might be the D (5 bases). Trimming pared 6 bases from V and 3 bases from J, leaving 17 bases between. Germline V gene lookup returns CDR1 KGHSH and CDR2 LQKENI. The CDR3 totals 15 residues. The CDR3 is CASSISEGRDYGYTF. CDR3 in DNA: TGTGCCAGCTCGATATCGGAGGGGCGGGACTATGGCTACACCTTC.

This chain uses TRBV11-2 with TRBJ2-1; no definite D call. From germline, CDR1 is SGHAT and CDR2 FQNNGV. CDR3 length: 12 residues. The ends were cut back, 6 bases at V and 8 bases at J, with 11 bases in the middle. For the CDR3, the DNA is TGTGCCAGCAGACGAGGCTTCGATGAGCAGTTCTTC. This gives the protein CASRRGFDEQFF.

The gene calls are TRBV30 and TRBJ1-1; D call uncertain. The germline CDR1 and CDR2 sequences are GTSNPN and SVGIG (reference sequence). The CDR3 runs 15 residues. Trimming pared 0 bases from V and 0 bases from J, leaving 11 bases between. The CDR3 here is CAWSVEARMNTEAFF. In DNA, the CDR3 is TGTGCCTGGAGTGTAGAAGCCCGAATGAACACTGAAGCTTTCTTT.

The chain combines TRBV4-2 with TRBJ1-1; weak D call: TRBD1 (5 bases). The CDR3 has 14 residues. CDR1 is LGHNA, CDR2 YNFKEQ, per germline. V shed 3 bases and J shed 2 bases, with 10 bases lying between them. This CDR3 is CASSQRQYNTEAFF. The CDR3 DNA is TGTGCCAGCAGCCAGAGACAGTACAACACTGAAGCTTTCTTT.

The table lists this clone with a count of one. The V and J genes are TRBV4-3 and TRBJ2-2; D may be TRBD1 (7 bases). Trimming left V 3 bases short and J 6 bases short, with 11 bases between. Looked up from germline, CDR1 is LGHNA and CDR2 is YSLEER. The CDR3 extends over 14 amino acids. For the CDR3, the DNA is TGCGCCAGCAGCCACGGCAGGGGGGCCGGGGAGCTGTTTTTT. It encodes CASSHGRGAGELFF.

The V and J genes are TRBV10-3 and TRBJ1-1; D gene ambiguous. Germline-derived CDR1 and CDR2 are ENHRY and SYGVKD. CDR3 length: 16 residues. V lost 2 bases to trimming and J lost 6 bases, with 19 bases between them. The CDR3 DNA reads TGTGCCATCAGTGAGACGTCTCTAAACAGTCTCGCTGAAGCTTTCTTT. Residues: CAISETSLNSLAEAFF.

The rearrangement joins TRBV6-6 to TRBJ2-7; 8 bases map to TRBD1. Germline V gene lookup returns CDR1 MNHNY and CDR2 SVGAGI (reference sequence). The CDR3 totals 13 residues. With V trimmed by 4 bases and J by 7 bases, 6 bases remained unmatched. The CDR3 here is CASSSGGAGEQYF. The CDR3 DNA sequence: TGTGCCAGCAGTTCAGGGGGCGCGGGGGAGCAGTACTTC.

This chain joins TRBV7-2 and TRBJ2-5, with 7 bases that match TRBD2. Trimming cost V 5 bases and J 4 bases; bases outside gene matches: 10. The CDR3 runs 15 residues. Per germline, CDR1 SGHTA and CDR2 FQGNSA. CDR3 sequence reads: CASSPEVGGGETQYF. In nucleotides, the CDR3 is TGTGCCAGCAGCCCTGAGGTTGGGGGGGGAGAGACCCAGTACTTC.

The V call is TRBV4-1, the J call TRBJ2-1, with D uncertain. Germline V CDR1 and CDR2: MGHRA, YSYEKL. Trimming took 2 bases from V and 4 from J, leaving 6 bases between them. The CDR3 loop spans 13 amino acids. CDR3 sequence reads: CASSQPSYNEQFF. The CDR3 DNA sequence: TGCGCCAGCAGCCAACCCAGTTACAATGAGCAGTTCTTC.

This clone appeared a single time. The V and J genes are TRBV6-1 and TRBJ1-2; possibly TRBD1 for D (5 bases). V was shortened by 6 bases and J by 2 bases, with 16 bases between the two germline ends. This CDR3 has 15 amino acids. The germline V gene has CDR1 MNHNS and CDR2 SASEGT. CDR3 loop: CASSGGSPGNYGYTF. The CDR3, as DNA: TGTGCCAGCAGCGGGGGGTCACCCGGAAACTATGGCTACACCTTC.

This chain joins TRBV5-4 and TRBJ2-2; 7 bases line up with TRBD2. CDR3 length: 15 residues. With 4 bases clipped from V and 0 bases from J, the junction kept 3 bases outside the gene matches. CDR1 and CDR2 (germline): SGHNT, YYREEE (reference sequence). CDR3 sequence: CASSPGGPNTGELFF. The CDR3 DNA is TGTGCCAGCAGCCCGGGGGGTCCGAACACCGGGGAGCTGTTTTTT.

This clone was counted a few times. The chain links TRBV6-6 to TRBJ1-2, with TRBD1 matching 7 bases. Germline V lookup: CDR1 MNHNY, CDR2 SVGAGI (reference sequence). V was pared by 8 bases and J by 8 bases, with 14 bases of the junction left unmatched. The CDR3 covers 14 residues. The CDR3 region is CASGDPEGARGYTF. The CDR3 nucleotides read TGTGCCAGCGGCGACCCGGAGGGGGCGCGAGGCTACACCTTC.